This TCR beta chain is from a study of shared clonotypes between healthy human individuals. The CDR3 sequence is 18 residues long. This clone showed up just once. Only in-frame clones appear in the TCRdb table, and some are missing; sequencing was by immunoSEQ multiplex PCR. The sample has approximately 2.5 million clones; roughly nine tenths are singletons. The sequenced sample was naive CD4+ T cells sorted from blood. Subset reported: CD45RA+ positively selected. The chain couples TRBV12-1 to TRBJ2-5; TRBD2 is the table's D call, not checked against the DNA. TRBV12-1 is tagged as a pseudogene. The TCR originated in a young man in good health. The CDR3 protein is CASSLLGTSGPYQETQYF. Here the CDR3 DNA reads TGTGCCAGCAGCCTCTTAGGGACTAGCGGACCGTACCAAGAGACCCAGTACTTC.